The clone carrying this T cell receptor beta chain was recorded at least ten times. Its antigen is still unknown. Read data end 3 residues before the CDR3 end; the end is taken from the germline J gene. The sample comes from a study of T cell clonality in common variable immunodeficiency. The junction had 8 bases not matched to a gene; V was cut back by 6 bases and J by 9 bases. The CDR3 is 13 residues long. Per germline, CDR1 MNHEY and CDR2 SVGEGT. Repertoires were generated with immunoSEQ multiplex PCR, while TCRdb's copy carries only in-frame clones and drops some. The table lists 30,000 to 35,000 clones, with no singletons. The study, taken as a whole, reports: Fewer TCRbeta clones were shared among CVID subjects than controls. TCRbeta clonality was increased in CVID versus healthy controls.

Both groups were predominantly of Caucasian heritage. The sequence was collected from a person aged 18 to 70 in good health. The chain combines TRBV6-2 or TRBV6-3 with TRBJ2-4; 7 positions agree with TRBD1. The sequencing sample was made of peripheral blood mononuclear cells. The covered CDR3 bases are TGTGCCAGCAGGGAGCAGGGGGATGGCATT. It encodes CASREQGDGI. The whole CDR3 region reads CASREQGDGIQYF.